This TCR beta chain was sequenced for a study of blood T cells in healthy people across ages. CDR3 size: 18 residues. V shed 8 bases, J shed 7 bases, and the junction held 25 bases outside the gene matches. Germline lookup yields CDR1 SGHVS and CDR2 FQNEAQ. Donors were systemically healthy Caucasian individuals from Russia aged about 6 to 95 years. Per sample, a minimum of 6.5 million PBMCs were isolated. A second PCR, run for about 7 to 12 cycles, used a sample-barcoded 5' primer plus a J-beta primer mix. Via MiXCR, TCRdb re-called the 5' RACE reads, giving one row per CDR3 protein. The table includes about 680,000 distinct CDR3 sequences, roughly 49% detected once. Concerning this clonotype: Its cognate antigen is unknown.

Whole-study findings and limits: Long-lived donors carried more naive CD4+ cells and greater diversity than aged donors.

Sequenced: blood. This receptor was identified in a woman aged 55-69 years in good health. The chain joins TRBV7-8 to TRBJ2-7, with 8 bases aligning to TRBD1. The DNA of the CDR3 is TGTGCCAGCCATAAGGACCGGGCAGGGGGCCCCCGAAACAATGAGCAGTACTTC. Its protein product is CASHKDRAGGPRNNEQYF.